These 25 T cell receptor beta chains were all obtained from the same sample, sequenced in a study of T-cell reconstitution after alpha-beta-depleted transplantation in children. Using unique molecular identifiers, the investigators prepared the TCRbeta library. One entry per CDR3 protein results from TCRdb running MiXCR on the PCR reads. The sample has some 200,000 distinct CDR3 sequences, around 8.4% seen once. The source was PBMCs, mostly from graft donor cells, collected 360 days after TCRalphabeta/CD19-depleted stem cell transplant. These receptors were obtained from a male patient between 2 and 15 years old who had a stem cell transplant for acute myeloid leukemia, so the T cells may come from the graft donor.

V is TRBV29-1 and J is TRBJ2-7, with D tentatively TRBD1 (6 bases). The germline gives CDR1 SQVTM, CDR2 ANQGSEA. V was clipped by 7 bases and J by 3 bases, with 19 bases between them. The length of the CDR3 is 14 residues. CDR3 sequence reads: CSALDRKRNYEQYF. CDR3 coding DNA: TGCAGCGCCCTAGACAGGAAACGAAACTACGAGCAGTACTTC.

This clonotype was found many times. The V call is TRBV20-1, the J call TRBJ2-1; D gene unclear. Germline assignment: CDR1 DFQATT and CDR2 SNEGSKA (reference sequence). The CDR3 is 12 amino acids. V lost 3 bases to trimming and J lost 4 bases, with 7 bases between them. CDR3 DNA sequence: TGCAGTGCTAGGCCAGAGTACAATGAGCAGTTCTTC. Translated: CSARPEYNEQFF.

This clonotype showed up just a few times. This chain connects TRBV12-5 to TRBJ1-1, with no clear D. Germline CDR1 is LGHNT and CDR2 is FRNRAP. The CDR3 has 15 amino acids. Trimming took 0 bases from V and 1 from J, leaving 9 bases between them. The DNA for the CDR3 is TGTGCTAGTGGTTTGGTATTGACATCGAACACTGAAGCTTTCTTT. Its translation: CASGLVLTSNTEAFF.

This clonotype was observed many times. V usage is TRBV6-2 or TRBV6-3 and J usage is TRBJ2-5, with 8 positions matching TRBD2. The CDR3 extends over 13 amino acids. Germline CDR1 and CDR2: MNHEY and SVGEGT. Trimming at V came to 5 bases and at J to 6 bases, leaving 5 bases not matched to a gene. The CDR3 DNA reads TGTGCCAGCAGTAAGCGGGAGTCAAAGACCCAGTACTTC. It encodes CASSKRESKTQYF.

The CDR3 nucleotides read TGTGCCAGCTCACCAGGAACAGGGATGAACACTGAAGCTTTCTTT. As protein: CASSPGTGMNTEAFF. This chain connects TRBV18 to TRBJ1-1; D may be TRBD1 (6 bases). CDR1 KGHSH and CDR2 LQKENI come from the germline V gene. The V and J ends lost 2 bases and 0 bases respectively, with 10 bases between them. This CDR3 spans 15 amino acids.

This chain connects TRBV4-3 to TRBJ2-3, with 10 bases identical to TRBD2. CDR3 length: 18 amino acids. The germline V gene has CDR1 LGHNA and CDR2 YSLEER. The trim removed 4 bases at V and 3 bases at J, leaving 13 bases unmatched. CDR3 DNA: TGCGCCAGCAGCCCACTAGCGGGACCGCCCCTGGGGACAGATACGCAGTATTTT. Protein: CASSPLAGPPLGTDTQYF.

This clonotype showed up just a few times. CDR3 DNA: TGCGCCAGCAGGGGACTAGCGGGATTCAATGAGCAGTTCTTC. Encoded protein: CASRGLAGFNEQFF. The chain links TRBV5-1 to TRBJ2-1; TRBD2 agrees at 13 bases. Trimming took 5 bases from V and 6 from J; bases not matched to a gene: 2. CDR1 is SGHRS and CDR2 is YFSETQ in the germline V gene. The CDR3 has 14 amino acids.

V usage is TRBV11-1 and J usage is TRBJ2-1; 8 nucleotides line up with TRBD1. Trimming at V came to 0 bases and at J to 6 bases, leaving 7 bases not matched to a gene. CDR1 SGHAT and CDR2 FQDESV come from the germline V gene (reference sequence). CDR3 length equals 16 residues. The CDR3 loop is CASSLARQGLGNEQFF. The CDR3 nucleotides read TGTGCCAGCAGCTTAGCCCGACAGGGGCTCGGCAATGAGCAGTTCTTC.

This clonotype was detected a few times. The chain combines TRBV20-1 with TRBJ2-7; a weak D match, TRBD2 (6 bases). The CDR3 runs 13 residues. Germline values: CDR1 DFQATT, CDR2 SNEGSKA (reference sequence). V gave up 7 bases and J gave up 2 bases, with 15 bases separating them. The CDR3 nucleotides are TGCAGTGTCGAGGAGGGGAACCCCTACGAGCAGTACTTC. Its translation is CSVEEGNPYEQYF.

This clonotype was detected only a few times. The rearrangement links TRBV9 to TRBJ1-2; D is possibly TRBD1 (5 bases). This CDR3 has 11 residues. Trimming removed 4 bases at V and 7 bases at J, with 8 bases between. The V gene's germline CDR1 is SGDLS and CDR2 YYNGEE. In DNA, the CDR3 is TGTGCCAGCAGCCGAGGGGTTGGCTACACCTTC. It encodes CASSRGVGYTF.

This clonotype was counted ten times or more. This rearrangement joins TRBV5-1 to TRBJ2-1; D not certain. Germline V gene data show CDR1 as SGHRS and CDR2 as YFSETQ. This CDR3 contains 11 residues. V lost 2 bases and J 10 bases, leaving 7 bases between the germline ends. The chain's CDR3 is CASSFQLEQFF. The DNA of the CDR3 is TGCGCCAGCAGCTTTCAGCTAGAGCAGTTCTTC.

This clonotype was detected many times. The chain joins TRBV4-1 to TRBJ1-6; unclear D gene. Germline V gives CDR1 MGHRA, CDR2 YSYEKL. This CDR3 has 14 residues. V was shortened by 0 bases and J by 7 bases, with 7 bases between the two germline ends. CDR3 in amino acids: CASSQEAANSPLHF. CDR3 coding DNA: TGCGCCAGCAGCCAAGAGGCAGCCAATTCACCCCTCCACTTT.

The sample holds a few counts of this clonotype. The V gene is TRBV20-1, the J gene TRBJ2-5, with TRBD2 as a possible D gene (7 bases). The germline V gene has CDR1 DFQATT and CDR2 SNEGSKA (reference sequence). V lost 5 bases and J 5 bases, leaving 24 bases between the germline ends. The CDR3 has 16 residues. CDR3 DNA: TGCAGTGCTCAAGAGGGGGGGTTACTAGCTTTGGAGACCCAGTACTTC. Translating it yields CSAQEGGLLALETQYF.

This clonotype was seen more than once but under ten times. This sequence joins TRBV5-5 and TRBJ2-3, with D maybe TRBD2 (6 bases). The CDR3 extends over 13 amino acids. The V end lost 4 bases, the J end lost 5 bases, and 11 bases lay between the germline ends. The germline gives CDR1 SGHKS, CDR2 YYEKEE (reference sequence). The CDR3 protein is CASSRGEEDTQYF. The CDR3 nucleotides read TGTGCCAGCAGCCGCGGGGAAGAAGATACGCAGTATTTT.

This clonotype was seen a handful of times. The rearrangement links TRBV5-1 to TRBJ2-2; 9 nucleotides agree with TRBD1. V was pared by 4 bases and J by 3 bases, with 7 bases of the junction left unmatched. Germline CDR1 reads SGHRS; CDR2 reads YFSETQ. CDR3 length equals 16 residues. In DNA form, the CDR3 reads TGCGCCAGCAGCGGCCGGGACAGGGTCGACACCGGGGAGCTGTTTTTT. It yields the protein CASSGRDRVDTGELFF.

This clonotype was observed at least ten times. The chain has TRBV4-1 and TRBJ2-5, with 7 bases lining up with TRBD2. The V and J ends lost 0 bases and 4 bases, in that order; junction bases with no gene match: 5. Germline values: CDR1 MGHRA, CDR2 YSYEKL. The CDR3 has 15 amino acids. The CDR3, as DNA: TGCGCCAGCAGCCAAGACAGTGGGAGGGGAGAGACCCAGTACTTC. This encodes CASSQDSGRGETQYF.

This clonotype appeared many times. V gene TRBV20-1 combines with J gene TRBJ2-4; no reliable D call. The V gene's germline CDR1 is DFQATT and CDR2 SNEGSKA (reference sequence). The V and J ends lost 6 bases and 3 bases respectively, with 21 bases between them. The CDR3 is made up of 16 amino acids. For the CDR3, the DNA is TGCAGTGCCATCTGGGCCTCCTCAATGGGCAAAAACATTCAGTACTTC. Its protein product is CSAIWASSMGKNIQYF.

The rearrangement uses TRBV29-1 and TRBJ2-1; tentatively, D is TRBD1 (6 bases). The CDR3 extends over 15 amino acids. The germline gives CDR1 SQVTM, CDR2 ANQGSEA. V was pared by 4 bases and J by 3 bases, with 16 bases between. In nucleotides, the CDR3 is TGCAGCGTTGGGGGATCGGCAGGGGACTACAATGAGCAGTTCTTC. Protein product: CSVGGSAGDYNEQFF.

This clonotype was detected ten times or more. The chain recombines TRBV20-1 with TRBJ2-5; TRBD2 matches 10 bases. Germline V gives CDR1 DFQATT, CDR2 SNEGSKA (reference sequence). Unmatched junction bases numbered 6, after V lost 3 bases and J lost 2 bases. The CDR3 totals 15 residues. CDR3 coding DNA: TGCAGTGCTAGTCAGCTAGCGGGGGTACAAGAGACCCAGTACTTC. Its translation is CSASQLAGVQETQYF.

This clonotype came up many times. The rearrangement joins TRBV20-1 to TRBJ2-7, with 7 bases aligning to TRBD2. Germline CDR1 DFQATT, CDR2 SNEGSKA (reference sequence). J gave up 7 bases and V 3 bases, and 9 bases lay outside the gene matches. The CDR3 covers 13 residues. The DNA for the CDR3 is TGCAGTGCTAGGGGAGGGAGCTCCTTAGAGCAGTACTTC. It encodes CSARGGSSLEQYF.

This clonotype was counted between two and nine times. The chain links TRBV27 to TRBJ2-1; TRBD2 aligns across 9 bases. CDR3 size: 15 residues. The germline V gene encodes CDR1 MNHEY and CDR2 SMNVEV (reference sequence). Trimming at V came to 8 bases and at J to 4 bases, leaving 9 bases not matched to a gene. The CDR3 sequence: CASSEGTSPYNEQFF. DNA for the CDR3: TGTGCCAGCTCAGAGGGGACTAGCCCGTACAATGAGCAGTTCTTC.

This clonotype was seen many times. The chain carries TRBV29-1 and TRBJ2-4, with D possibly being TRBD2 (6 bases). Trimming took 2 bases from V and 1 from J, leaving 9 bases between them. Germline CDR1 and CDR2: SQVTM and ANQGSEA. The CDR3 runs 14 residues. The CDR3, as DNA: TGCAGCGTTGAACTAGCGTGGGCCAAAAACATTCAGTACTTC. It codes for CSVELAWAKNIQYF.

The rearrangement links TRBV4-3 to TRBJ1-1; D ambiguous. The length of the CDR3 is 16 residues. V was trimmed by 3 bases and J by 6 bases, leaving 20 bases between them. Germline loops: CDR1 LGHNA, CDR2 YSLEER. CDR3 sequence reads: CASSHQARAGGAEAFF. The CDR3 DNA reads as TGCGCCAGCAGCCATCAGGCCCGCGCGGGAGGTGCTGAAGCTTTCTTT.

This clonotype was observed a few times. This chain connects TRBV18 to TRBJ2-5; no clear D gene. Germline CDR1 and CDR2: KGHSH and LQKENI. V lost 0 bases and J 2 bases, leaving 7 bases between the germline ends. CDR3 length equals 14 residues. The CDR3 protein is CASSPPVRQETQYF. The CDR3 nucleotides are TGTGCCAGCTCACCACCCGTACGGCAAGAGACCCAGTACTTC.

The sample holds a few counts of this clonotype. The rearrangement links TRBV20-1 to TRBJ2-1, with D perhaps being TRBD1 or TRBD2 (5 bases each). In germline, CDR1 is DFQATT, CDR2 SNEGSKA (reference sequence). The CDR3 length is 15 residues. V lost 3 bases and J 6 bases, leaving 18 bases between the germline ends. The DNA of the CDR3 is TGCAGTGCTAGGCCCCCAGCGGTTGGGGCCAATGAGCAGTTCTTC. Protein: CSARPPAVGANEQFF.